The clone carrying this TCR beta chain was counted once. Its specificity is not known. The junction shows a germline mismatch at one end, possibly a read error. The data originate from a study of T cell repertoires in cytomegalovirus infection. TCRdb reanalysed the reads using MiXCR and keeps one entry per CDR3 protein. The table lists hundreds of thousands of distinct CDR3 sequences, around 32% of them singletons. Study findings and constraints: The ex vivo response was dominated by HLA-C-restricted CMV-specific TCR beta clonotypes.

The TCR comes from a human donor in good health (CMV status not recorded). Some clones in this sample may be carry-over from other donors' samples. The specimen was cultured PBMCs, collected from culture after CMV antigen stimulation.

The CDR3 region has the DNA TGTGCCAGCAGTTTACTCAGGGGGCGAGGGGACACTGAATCTTTCTTT. It encodes CASSLLRGRGDTESFF. The chain is built from TRBV28 and TRBJ1-1; TRBD1 matches at 8 bases. The CDR3 has 16 residues. Germline V gene data show CDR1 as MDHEN and CDR2 as SYDVKM.